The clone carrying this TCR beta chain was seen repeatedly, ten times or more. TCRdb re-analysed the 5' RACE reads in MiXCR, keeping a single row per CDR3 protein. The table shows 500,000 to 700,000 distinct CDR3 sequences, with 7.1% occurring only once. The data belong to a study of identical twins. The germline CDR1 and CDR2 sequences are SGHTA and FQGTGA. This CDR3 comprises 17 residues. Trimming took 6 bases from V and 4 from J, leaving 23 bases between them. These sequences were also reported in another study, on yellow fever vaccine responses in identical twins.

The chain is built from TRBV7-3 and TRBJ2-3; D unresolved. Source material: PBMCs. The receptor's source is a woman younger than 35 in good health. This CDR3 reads CASRSRTLMEWPDTQYF. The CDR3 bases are TGTGCCAGCAGGTCCCGAACTTTGATGGAGTGGCCAGATACGCAGTATTTT.